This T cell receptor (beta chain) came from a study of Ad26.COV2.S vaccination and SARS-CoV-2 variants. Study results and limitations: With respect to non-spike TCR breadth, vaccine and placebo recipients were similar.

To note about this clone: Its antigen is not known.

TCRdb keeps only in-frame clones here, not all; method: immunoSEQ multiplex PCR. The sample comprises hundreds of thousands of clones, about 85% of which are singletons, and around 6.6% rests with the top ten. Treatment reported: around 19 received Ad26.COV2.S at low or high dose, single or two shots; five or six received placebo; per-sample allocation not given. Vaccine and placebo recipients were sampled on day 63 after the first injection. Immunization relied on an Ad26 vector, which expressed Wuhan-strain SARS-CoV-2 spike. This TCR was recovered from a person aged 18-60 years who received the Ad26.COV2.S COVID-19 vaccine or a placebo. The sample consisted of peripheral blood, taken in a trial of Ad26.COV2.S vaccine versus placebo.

The CDR3 nucleotides read TGCAGCGCGGGACAGGGCTTGGGCACCGGGGAGCTGTTTTTT. It yields the protein CSAGQGLGTGELFF. J is TRBJ2-2 and V is TRBV29-1; TRBD1 matches at 9 bases. J was trimmed by 4 bases and V by 7 bases; bases with no gene match: 7. CDR3 length: 14 amino acids. The germline V gene encodes CDR1 SQVTM and CDR2 ANQGSEA.